A single sample is the source of the 27 T cell receptor beta chains below, sequenced in a study of blood T cell repertoires in COVID-19. The method was immunoSEQ multiplex PCR; TCRdb's version includes in-frame clones alone and lacks a portion of them. The profile shows about 100,000 clones, about 91% of them singletons. The material sequenced was peripheral blood. These receptors all come from a man aged 45 to 65 with acute or convalescent COVID-19.

The chain joins TRBV4-1 to TRBJ1-3; D ambiguous. The V end lost 0 bases, the J end lost 3 bases, and 9 bases lay between the germline ends. Germline V gene sequence: CDR1 MGHRA, CDR2 YSYEKL. The CDR3 contains 15 residues. The CDR3 sequence is CASSQDHTVGNTIYF. CDR3 DNA sequence: TGCGCCAGCAGCCAAGATCACACAGTTGGAAACACCATATATTTT.

This chain uses TRBV27 with TRBJ2-3, with 7 bases lining up with TRBD1. This CDR3 has 14 residues. V lost 6 bases and J lost 3; bases outside the gene matches: 6. Germline assignment: CDR1 MNHEY and CDR2 SMNVEV (reference sequence). CDR3: CASRAGGRTDTQYF. The CDR3, as DNA: TGTGCCAGCAGAGCAGGGGGTAGGACAGATACGCAGTATTTT.

This chain connects TRBV5-1 to TRBJ2-1; D is perhaps TRBD1 (6 bases). Germline CDR1 is SGHRS and CDR2 is YFSETQ. The CDR3 spans 12 residues. V was trimmed by 0 bases and J by 10 bases, leaving 8 bases between them. CDR3 residues: CASSLGGLEQFF. For the CDR3, the DNA is TGCGCCAGCAGCTTGGGGGGGCTAGAGCAGTTCTTC.

V and J are TRBV10-3 and TRBJ2-7; TRBD2 matches at 8 bases. In germline, CDR1 is ENHRY, CDR2 SYGVKD. V dropped 5 bases and J dropped 2; count of bases not matched to a gene: 2. The CDR3 is 13 amino acids. The CDR3 nucleotides are TGTGCCATCAGTCCCGGGGGGGCCTACGAGCAGTACTTC. Residues: CAISPGGAYEQYF.

The rearrangement joins TRBV5-6 to TRBJ1-2; perhaps TRBD1 as D (6 bases). V gave up 4 bases and J gave up 6 bases, with 19 bases separating them. Germline loops: CDR1 SGHDT, CDR2 YYEEEE. This CDR3 contains 15 residues. The CDR3 DNA follows: TGTGCCAGCAGCCCACAACCCAGGGGTTTGGATGGCTACACCTTC. It encodes CASSPQPRGLDGYTF.

The gene calls are TRBV5-1 and TRBJ2-5, with D maybe TRBD2 (6 bases). This CDR3 spans 15 amino acids. CDR1 is SGHRS, CDR2 YFSETQ, per germline. V was trimmed by 1 base and J by 8 bases, leaving 18 bases between them. The CDR3 coding sequence is TGCGCCAGCAGCTTGTCCGGGGGATCAAGAGAAACCCAGTACTTC. As protein: CASSLSGGSRETQYF.

This sequence joins TRBV6-5 and TRBJ1-6; the D gene is possibly TRBD1 (5 bases). The germline V and J ends were trimmed by 5 bases and 10 bases, with 18 bases remaining between them. The CDR3 sequence is 15 residues long. Germline values: CDR1 MNHEY, CDR2 SVGAGI. Here the CDR3 reads CASSPLNRSRSPLHF. Written as DNA, the CDR3 is TGTGCCAGCAGTCCCCTTAACAGGTCGAGGTCACCCCTCCACTTT.

The genes are TRBV9 and TRBJ1-3; tentatively, D is TRBD1 (6 bases). V lost 4 bases to trimming and J lost 3 bases, with 11 bases between them. CDR1 and CDR2 from the germline V gene are SGDLS and YYNGEE. The length of the CDR3 is 14 residues. In DNA form, the CDR3 reads TGTGCCAGCAGCCCGGACAGCCTTGGAAACACCATATATTTT. Protein sequence: CASSPDSLGNTIYF.

The chain combines TRBV28 with TRBJ2-7, with 11 nucleotides matching TRBD1. CDR1 is MDHEN and CDR2 is SYDVKM in the germline V gene. CDR3 length: 16 residues. Trimming cost V 5 bases and J 5 bases; bases outside gene matches: 11. The CDR3 nucleotides are TGTGCCAGCAGTGCCGGACAGGGGGCGAAAAAACACGAGCAGTACTTC. It codes for CASSAGQGAKKHEQYF.

The chain uses TRBV29-1 and TRBJ2-3; 7 bases fit TRBD1. Germline V gives CDR1 SQVTM, CDR2 ANQGSEA. CDR3 length: 13 amino acids. J lost 5 bases, V lost 6 bases, and 8 bases had no gene match. The CDR3 protein is CSVADRVKDTQYF. The CDR3 DNA sequence: TGCAGCGTCGCCGACAGGGTAAAAGATACGCAGTATTTT.

The gene calls are TRBV19 and TRBJ2-7, with D hard to call. Germline CDR1 reads LNHDA; CDR2 reads SQIVND (reference sequence). This CDR3 contains 13 residues. Trimming cost V 6 bases and J 2 bases, with 11 bases left between them. The CDR3 here is CASSPYLTYEQYF. CDR3 sequence (DNA): TGTGCCAGTAGCCCCTATCTTACCTACGAGCAGTACTTC.

The V and J genes are TRBV27 and TRBJ2-1, with 10 bases aligning to TRBD2. The CDR3 runs 15 residues. Germline assignment: CDR1 MNHEY and CDR2 SMNVEV (reference sequence). Trimming removed 5 bases from V and 5 bases from J; junction bases left unmatched: 6. The CDR3 coding sequence is TGTGCCAGCAGTCGCCAGCGGGGGGGGAACAATGAGCAGTTCTTC. Translated, it gives CASSRQRGGNNEQFF.

The chain carries TRBV13 and TRBJ1-2; 7 positions agree with TRBD1. V was pared by 4 bases and J by 1 base, with 6 bases of the junction left unmatched. Germline loops: CDR1 PRHDT, CDR2 FYEKMQ (reference sequence). The CDR3 has 15 amino acids. For the CDR3, the DNA is TGTGCCAGCAGCTCCTGGGACAGTCTTAACTATGGCTACACCTTC. Protein: CASSSWDSLNYGYTF.

The chain links TRBV11-2 to TRBJ1-5, with D possibly TRBD1 on 5 matching bases. V was shortened by 1 base and J by 7 bases, with 17 bases between the two germline ends. CDR1 is SGHAT, CDR2 FQNNGV, per germline. This CDR3 is built from 16 residues. CDR3 region: CASSLGDGRARQPQHF. The CDR3 DNA is TGTGCCAGCAGCTTAGGTGATGGCAGGGCGAGACAGCCCCAGCATTTT.

The chain combines TRBV19 with TRBJ2-1; the match to TRBD2 covers 13 bases. Trimming took 6 bases from V and 3 from J; bases not matched to a gene: 5. Germline V gene data show CDR1 as LNHDA and CDR2 as SQIVND (reference sequence). The CDR3 runs to 16 residues. The CDR3 protein is CASSPTSGGNYNEQFF. Here the CDR3 DNA reads TGTGCCAGTAGCCCGACTAGCGGGGGGAACTACAATGAGCAGTTCTTC.

The CDR3 DNA reads as TGTGCCAGCGGTCATCCGGGAGGGGGCGAGCAGTACTTC. As protein: CASGHPGGGEQYF. The chain couples TRBV6-5 to TRBJ2-7; 8 nucleotides agree with TRBD2. This CDR3 has 13 residues. J lost 6 bases, V lost 8 bases, and 9 bases had no gene match. The germline gives CDR1 MNHEY, CDR2 SVGAGI.

V and J are TRBV4-2 and TRBJ2-4; TRBD1 aligns across 7 bases. CDR3 size: 16 residues. From germline, CDR1 is LGHNA and CDR2 YNFKEQ. Germline trimming cut 1 base from V and 0 bases from J; bases unmatched to any gene: 3. CDR3 in amino acids: CASSQGRQGAKNIQYF. The DNA for the CDR3 is TGTGCCAGCAGCCAAGGACGACAGGGAGCCAAAAACATTCAGTACTTC.

This clone was recorded once. The chain is built from TRBV18 and TRBJ2-7; 7 bases are a match to TRBD2. The CDR3 has 14 residues. CDR1 and CDR2 from the germline V gene are KGHSH and LQKENI. The J segment lost 6 bases and the V segment lost 1 base, leaving 6 bases of the junction unmatched. The CDR3 DNA follows: TGTGCCAGCTCACCACAGACGACTAGCCGCGAGCAGTACTTC. It codes for CASSPQTTSREQYF. Based on the CDR3 plus reference TRBV18 and TRBJ2-7, the full variable domain is NAGVMQNPRHLVRRRGQEARLRCSPMKGHSHVYWYRQLPEEGLKFMVYLQKENIIDESGMPKERFSAEFPKEGPSILRIQQVVRGDSAAYFCASSPQTTSREQYFGPGTRLTVT.

This clone has only a few counts. The V call is TRBV7-6, the J call TRBJ1-5; TRBD1 might be the D (6 bases). The CDR3 extends over 16 amino acids. Per the germline V gene, CDR1 is SGHVS and CDR2 is FNYEAQ. V lost 4 bases to trimming and J lost 5 bases, with 18 bases between them. The CDR3 loop reads CASSSLVGGLYQPQHF. The CDR3 DNA follows: TGTGCCAGCAGCTCACTGGTCGGGGGGCTGTATCAGCCCCAGCATTTT.

The J gene is TRBJ2-3, the V gene TRBV24-1; D is unresolved. Trimming removed 5 bases at V and 4 bases at J, with 12 bases between. The length of the CDR3 is 14 residues. From germline, CDR1 is KGHDR and CDR2 SFDVKD. CDR3 in amino acids: CATSGARAADTQYF. CDR3 nucleotides: TGTGCCACCAGTGGGGCGCGAGCTGCAGATACGCAGTATTTT.

The chain carries TRBV7-2 and TRBJ2-6; tentative D call: TRBD2 (7 bases). V was pared by 4 bases and J by 0 bases, with 16 bases between. This CDR3 contains 18 residues. Germline V gives CDR1 SGHTA, CDR2 FQGNSA. The CDR3 loop is CASSSRGGVDSGANVLTF. The CDR3 nucleotides are TGTGCCAGCAGCTCCCGAGGGGGGGTCGACTCTGGGGCCAACGTCCTGACTTTC.

This clone has a single count. The chain carries TRBV7-2 and TRBJ2-1, with D possibly TRBD1 on 6 matching bases. Trimming removed 1 base at V and 2 bases at J, with 9 bases between. The CDR3 loop spans 15 amino acids. Germline V gene sequence: CDR1 SGHTA, CDR2 FQGNSA. CDR3 residues: CASSLGPGAYNEQFF. The CDR3 DNA reads TGTGCCAGCAGCTTAGGTCCAGGGGCCTACAATGAGCAGTTCTTC.

This clone was found once. This chain connects TRBV28 to TRBJ1-1; 7 bases line up with TRBD1. J lost 1 base, V lost 6 bases, and 11 bases had no gene match. From germline, CDR1 is MDHEN and CDR2 SYDVKM. The CDR3 is made up of 16 amino acids. The CDR3 is CASSLQPGQKNTEAFF. CDR3 nucleotides: TGTGCCAGCAGCCTACAACCGGGACAGAAGAACACTGAAGCTTTCTTT.

The chain links TRBV27 to TRBJ2-1; 10 bases match TRBD1. Germline CDR1 reads MNHEY; CDR2 reads SMNVEV (reference sequence). CDR3 length equals 16 residues. V lost 3 bases, J lost 5 bases, and 7 bases stayed unmatched. The chain's CDR3 is CASSFYRGQGNNEQFF. CDR3 DNA: TGTGCCAGCAGTTTCTATAGGGGACAGGGGAACAATGAGCAGTTCTTC.

This chain joins TRBV9 and TRBJ2-2; 7 bases match TRBD2. J gave up 4 bases and V 3 bases, and 6 bases lay outside the gene matches. Germline V gene data show CDR1 as SGDLS and CDR2 as YYNGEE. The CDR3 is 15 residues long. The CDR3 nucleotides read TGTGCCAGCAGCGCGAGCGGGGTCATCACCGGGGAGCTGTTTTTT. As protein: CASSASGVITGELFF.

This clone has just a few counts. The chain recombines TRBV14 with TRBJ1-2; D remains unclear. The V and J ends lost 0 bases and 1 base respectively, with 3 bases between them. This CDR3 is 13 amino acids long. Germline-derived CDR1 and CDR2 are SGHDN and FVKESK. CDR3 residues: CASSQDRNYGYTF. CDR3 in DNA: TGTGCCAGCAGCCAAGACCGTAACTATGGCTACACCTTC. The variable domain in full, completed from reference TRBV14 and TRBJ1-2, reads EAGVTQFPSHSVIEKGQTVTLRCDPISGHDNLYWYRRVMGKEIKFLLHFVKESKQDESGMPNNRFLAERTGGTYSTLKVQPAELEDSGVYFCASSQDRNYGYTFGSGTRLTVV.

V gene TRBV7-7 combines with J gene TRBJ2-2; 11 nucleotides agree with TRBD2. There are 17 residues in the CDR3. From germline, CDR1 is SSHAT and CDR2 FNYEAQ (reference sequence). J was trimmed by 4 bases and V by 5 bases; bases with no gene match: 9. CDR3 sequence (DNA): TGTGCCAGCAGCCCTTCTGGGCTAGCGGGGGGCACCGGGGAGCTGTTTTTT. It codes for CASSPSGLAGGTGELFF.